This is a list of T cell receptor beta chains from one sample in a study of spatial heterogeneity in lung cancer. TCRdb passed the 5' RACE reads through MiXCR, listing each CDR3 protein once. The sample includes about 20,000 distinct CDR3 sequences, roughly 15% of them seen just once. The material sequenced was lung tumor tissue, taken at surgery. All receptors derive from a female donor with early-stage non-small cell lung cancer. Both conserved end residues are part of each CDR3. Each record gives: CDR3 protein, CDR3 DNA, V gene, D gene, clone size, J gene. D genes are given only for firm matches. A row's size may be missing; if present it is once, few, many or a size class.

CASNPTGPPYEQYF,TGTGCCAGCAATCCGACAGGTCCCCCCTACGAGCAGTACTTC,TRBV28,NA,few,TRBJ2-7
CASSRRLAGDTGELFF,TGTGCCAGCAGTCGTCGACTAGCGGGAGATACCGGGGAGCTGTTTTTT,TRBV3-1,TRBD2,NA,TRBJ2-2
CSARDRYLGTDTQYF,TGCAGTGCTCGTGACAGGTACTTGGGCACAGATACGCAGTATTTT,TRBV20-1,NA,NA,TRBJ2-3
CAWRNGVRANEQFF,TGTGCCTGGAGAAATGGGGTCAGGGCGAATGAGCAGTTCTTC,TRBV30,NA,many,TRBJ2-1
CASSLAGTIFNEQFF,TGCGCCAGCAGCTTGGCCGGGACTATCTTTAATGAGCAGTTCTTC,TRBV5-1,TRBD2,few,TRBJ2-1
CSASRQGGYEQYF,TGCAGTGCTAGCCGGCAGGGAGGCTACGAGCAGTACTTC,TRBV20-1,NA,many,TRBJ2-7
CASGDPPRNEQFF,TGTGCCAGCGGTGACCCTCCGCGGAATGAGCAGTTCTTC,TRBV6-5,NA,many,TRBJ2-1
CSVEHSSYEQYF,TGCAGCGTTGAACACAGCTCCTACGAGCAGTACTTC,TRBV29-1,NA,few,TRBJ2-7
CASSLVGTRITDTQYF,TGTGCCAGCAGCTTAGTTGGGACCAGGATTACAGATACGCAGTATTTT,TRBV7-9,NA,NA,TRBJ2-3
CASSQNTGELFF,TGTGCCAGCAGCCAAAACACCGGGGAGCTGTTTTTT,TRBV3-1,NA,NA,TRBJ2-2
CASSQDDLRYGTEAFF,TGCGCCAGCAGCCAAGACGATCTCCGGTACGGCACTGAAGCTTTCTTT,TRBV4-3,NA,many,TRBJ1-1
CASSYERQGANEKLFF,TGTGCCAGCAGCTACGAAAGACAGGGGGCGAATGAAAAACTGTTTTTT,TRBV5-5,TRBD1,many,TRBJ1-4
CASSPLAGGYPSYEQYF,TGTGCCAGCAGCCCACTAGCGGGAGGGTACCCTTCCTACGAGCAGTACTTC,TRBV11-2,TRBD2,many,TRBJ2-7
CASSPTPETQYF,TGTGCCAGCAGTCCCACCCCCGAGACCCAGTACTTC,TRBV12-3/TRBV12-4,NA,few,TRBJ2-5
CAREILSSYNEQFF,TGTGCCAGGGAGATATTGAGCTCCTACAATGAGCAGTTCTTC,TRBV12-3/TRBV12-4,NA,few,TRBJ2-1